This T cell receptor beta chain was retrieved from a study of T cell clusters in autoimmune cytopenias. Germline V lookup: CDR1 DFQATT, CDR2 SNEGSKA (reference sequence). This CDR3 is built from 13 residues. Findings and limits, study-wide: A dominant lymphoma-associated repertoire apparently masked the cluster-lack signature in secondary cytopenia versus chronic lymphocytic leukemia. Exclusive TRB clusters were almost three-fold more numerous in healthy donors than in active autoimmune hepatitis.

Each sample's input was around 270 ng genomic DNA, 35,000 to 40,000 genome equivalents. Of note for this clonotype: Antigen unknown.

TRB was amplified by touch-down multiplex PCR, primer pools A and B combined. TCRdb reprocessed the multiplex PCR reads, with one entry per CDR3 protein and no DNA. Its table lists some 7,000 distinct CDR3 sequences. The source material was peripheral blood. The TCR comes from a human donor with an autoimmune cytopenia or autoimmune hepatitis (not recorded which). V and J are TRBV20-1 and TRBJ2-3; without DNA, the TCRdb call of TRBD1 cannot be checked. This CDR3 is CSALGGATDTQYF.